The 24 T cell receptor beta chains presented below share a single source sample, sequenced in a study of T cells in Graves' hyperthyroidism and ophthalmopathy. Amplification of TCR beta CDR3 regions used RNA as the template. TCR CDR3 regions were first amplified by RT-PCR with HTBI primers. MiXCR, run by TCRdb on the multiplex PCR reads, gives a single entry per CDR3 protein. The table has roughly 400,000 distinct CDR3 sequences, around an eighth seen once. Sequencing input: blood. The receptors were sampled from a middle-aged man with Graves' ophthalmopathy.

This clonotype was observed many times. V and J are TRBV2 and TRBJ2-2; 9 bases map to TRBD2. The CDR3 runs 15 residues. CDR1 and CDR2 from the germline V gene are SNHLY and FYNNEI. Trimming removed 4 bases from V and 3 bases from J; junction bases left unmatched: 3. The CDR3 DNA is TGTGCCAGCAGTGTCGCTAGCGGGGACACCGGGGAGCTGTTTTTT. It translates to CASSVASGDTGELFF.

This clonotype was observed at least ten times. The CDR3 loop reads CASSLDPRSSSYNEQFF. CDR3 nucleotide sequence: TGTGCCAGCAGCTTAGATCCTCGATCAAGCTCCTACAATGAGCAGTTCTTC. V gene TRBV11-2 combines with J gene TRBJ2-1; no reliable D call. Looked up from germline, CDR1 is SGHAT and CDR2 is FQNNGV. The CDR3 runs 17 residues. With 0 bases removed from V and 0 bases from J, the gap between germline ends came to 12 bases.

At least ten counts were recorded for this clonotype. The CDR3 loop reads CASSFKGVGGISGANVLTF. The CDR3 DNA is TGTGCCAGCAGTTTTAAAGGGGTGGGAGGAATCTCTGGGGCCAACGTCCTGACTTTC. The chain is built from TRBV12-3 or TRBV12-4 and TRBJ2-6; D possibly corresponds to TRBD2 (6 bases). The CDR3 spans 19 residues. Deletions cut 3 bases from V and 0 bases from J, with 18 bases between.

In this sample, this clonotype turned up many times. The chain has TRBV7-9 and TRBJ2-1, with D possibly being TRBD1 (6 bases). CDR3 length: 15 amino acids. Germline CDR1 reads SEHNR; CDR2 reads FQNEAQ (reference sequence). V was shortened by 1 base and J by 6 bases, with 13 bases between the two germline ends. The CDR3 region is CASSLGGGTFNEQFF. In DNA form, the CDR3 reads TGTGCCAGCAGCTTAGGAGGGGGTACTTTCAATGAGCAGTTCTTC.

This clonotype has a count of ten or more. CDR3 region: CSASARESNEQFF. The CDR3 coding sequence is TGCAGTGCTAGTGCGCGGGAGAGCAATGAGCAGTTCTTC. V is TRBV20-1 and J is TRBJ2-1; 7 bases agree with TRBD2. The V and J ends lost 3 bases and 6 bases, in that order; junction bases with no gene match: 5. The CDR3 runs 13 residues. CDR1 and CDR2 (germline): DFQATT, SNEGSKA (reference sequence).

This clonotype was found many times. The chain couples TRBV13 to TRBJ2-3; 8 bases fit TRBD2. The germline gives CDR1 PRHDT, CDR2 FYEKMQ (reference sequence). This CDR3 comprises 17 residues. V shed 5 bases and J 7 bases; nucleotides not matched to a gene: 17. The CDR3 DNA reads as TGTGCCAGCAGCGCCAGACAGACTAGCGCCGCCCGGTATACGCAGTATTTT. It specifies CASSARQTSAARYTQYF. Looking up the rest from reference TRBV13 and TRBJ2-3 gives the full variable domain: AAGVIQSPRHLIKEKRETATLKCYPIPRHDTVYWYQQGPGQDPQFLISFYEKMQSDKGSIPDRFSAQQFSDYHSELNMSSLELGDSALYFCASSARQTSAARYTQYFGPGTRLTVL.

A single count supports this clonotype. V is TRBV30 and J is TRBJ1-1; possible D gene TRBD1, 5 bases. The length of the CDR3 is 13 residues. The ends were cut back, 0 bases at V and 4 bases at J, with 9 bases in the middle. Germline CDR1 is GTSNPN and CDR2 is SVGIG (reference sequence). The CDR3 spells CAWSVQGVTEAFF. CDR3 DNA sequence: TGTGCCTGGAGTGTACAAGGGGTCACTGAAGCTTTCTTT.

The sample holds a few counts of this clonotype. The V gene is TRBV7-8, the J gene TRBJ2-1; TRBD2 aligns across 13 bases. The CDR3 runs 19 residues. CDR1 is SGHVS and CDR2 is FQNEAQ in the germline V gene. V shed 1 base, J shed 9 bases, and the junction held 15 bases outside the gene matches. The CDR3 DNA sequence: TGTGCCAGCAGCTTAGACACTACTAGCGGGAGGGCCGGTTTAGGTGAGCAGTTCTTC. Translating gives CASSLDTTSGRAGLGEQFF. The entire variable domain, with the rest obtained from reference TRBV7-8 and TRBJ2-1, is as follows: GAGVSQSPRYKVAKRGQDVALRCDPISGHVSLFWYQQALGQGPEFLTYFQNEAQLDKSGLPSDRFFAERPEGSVSTLKIQRTQQEDSAVYLCASSLDTTSGRAGLGEQFFGPGTRLTVL.

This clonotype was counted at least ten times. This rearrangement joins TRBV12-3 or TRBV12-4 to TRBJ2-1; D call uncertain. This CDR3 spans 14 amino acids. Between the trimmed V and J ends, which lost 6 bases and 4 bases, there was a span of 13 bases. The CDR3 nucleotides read TGTGCCAGCAGCGACTCAACGGCATACAATGAGCAGTTCTTC. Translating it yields CASSDSTAYNEQFF.

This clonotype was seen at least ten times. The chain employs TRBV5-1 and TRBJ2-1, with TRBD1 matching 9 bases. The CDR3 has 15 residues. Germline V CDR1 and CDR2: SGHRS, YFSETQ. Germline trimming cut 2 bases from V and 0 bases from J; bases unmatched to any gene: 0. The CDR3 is CASSLQGASYNEQFF. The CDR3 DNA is TGCGCCAGCAGCTTACAGGGGGCCTCCTACAATGAGCAGTTCTTC.

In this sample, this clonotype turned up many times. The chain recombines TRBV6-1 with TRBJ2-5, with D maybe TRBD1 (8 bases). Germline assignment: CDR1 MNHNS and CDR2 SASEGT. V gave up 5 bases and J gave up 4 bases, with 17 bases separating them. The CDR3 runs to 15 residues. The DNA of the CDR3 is TGTGCCAGCAGTCAAAGGACAGGGAGGGGAGAGACCCAGTACTTC. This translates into CASSQRTGRGETQYF.

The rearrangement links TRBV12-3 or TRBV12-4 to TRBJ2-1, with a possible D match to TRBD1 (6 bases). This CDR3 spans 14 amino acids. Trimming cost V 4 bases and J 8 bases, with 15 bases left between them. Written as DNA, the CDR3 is TGTGCCAGCAGTTCAAGACAGGCTCGCCATGAGCAGTTCTTC. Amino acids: CASSSRQARHEQFF.

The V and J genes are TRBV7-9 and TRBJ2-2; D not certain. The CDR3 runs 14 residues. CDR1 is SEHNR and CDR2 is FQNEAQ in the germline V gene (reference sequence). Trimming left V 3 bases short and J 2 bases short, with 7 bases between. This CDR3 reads CASSFLDNTGELFF. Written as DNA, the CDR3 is TGTGCCAGCAGCTTCCTGGACAACACCGGGGAGCTGTTTTTT.

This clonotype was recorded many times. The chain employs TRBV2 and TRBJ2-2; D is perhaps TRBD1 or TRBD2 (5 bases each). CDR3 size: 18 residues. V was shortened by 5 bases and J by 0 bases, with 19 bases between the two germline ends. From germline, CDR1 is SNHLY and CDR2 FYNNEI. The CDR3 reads CASSFTDVGRSNTGELFF. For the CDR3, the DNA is TGTGCCAGCAGTTTTACCGACGTGGGACGGTCGAACACCGGGGAGCTGTTTTTT.

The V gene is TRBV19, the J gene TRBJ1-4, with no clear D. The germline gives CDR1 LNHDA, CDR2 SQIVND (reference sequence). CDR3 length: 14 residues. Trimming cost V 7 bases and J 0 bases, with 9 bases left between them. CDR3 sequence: CASNKGSTNEKLFF. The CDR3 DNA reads TGTGCCAGTAATAAGGGATCAACTAATGAAAAACTGTTTTTT.

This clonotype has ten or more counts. The CDR3 region is CASSQTIETQYF. The CDR3 DNA reads as TGTGCCAGCAGCCAAACGATCGAGACCCAGTACTTC. The chain uses TRBV3-1 and TRBJ2-5; D not resolved. The CDR3 extends over 12 amino acids. The V and J ends lost 2 bases and 5 bases respectively, with 6 bases between them. Germline CDR1 and CDR2: LGHDT and YNNKEL (reference sequence).

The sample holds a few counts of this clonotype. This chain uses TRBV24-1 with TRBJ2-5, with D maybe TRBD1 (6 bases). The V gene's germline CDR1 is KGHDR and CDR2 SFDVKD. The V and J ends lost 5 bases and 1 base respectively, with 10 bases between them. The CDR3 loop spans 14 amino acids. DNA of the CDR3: TGTGCCACCAGTGGAAGGACAGTCCAAGAGACCCAGTACTTC. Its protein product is CATSGRTVQETQYF.

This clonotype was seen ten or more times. The CDR3 nucleotides are TGTGCCAGCAGTATCATCCGCCATTCGACCCACGGCAATACCTACGAGCAGTACTTC. It yields the protein CASSIIRHSTHGNTYEQYF. The chain joins TRBV6-2 or TRBV6-3 to TRBJ2-7, with D unclear. CDR1 MNHEY and CDR2 SVGEGT come from the germline V gene. This CDR3 is built from 19 residues. V lost 5 bases to trimming and J lost 2 bases, with 28 bases between them.

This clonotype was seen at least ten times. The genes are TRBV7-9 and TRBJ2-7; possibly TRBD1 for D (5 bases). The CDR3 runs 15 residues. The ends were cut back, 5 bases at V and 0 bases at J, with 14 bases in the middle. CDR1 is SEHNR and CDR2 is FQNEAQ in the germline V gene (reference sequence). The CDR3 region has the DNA TGTGCCAGCAGCCCGCGGACAAGCAGCTCCTACGAGCAGTACTTC. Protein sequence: CASSPRTSSSYEQYF.

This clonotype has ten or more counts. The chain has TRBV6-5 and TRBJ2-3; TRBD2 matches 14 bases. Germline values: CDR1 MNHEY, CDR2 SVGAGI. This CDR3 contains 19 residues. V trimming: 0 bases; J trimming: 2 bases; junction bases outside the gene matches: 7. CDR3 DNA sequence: TGTGCCAGCAGTTACTCGCTTCTGACTAGCGGGAGGGCCACAGATACGCAGTATTTT. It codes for CASSYSLLTSGRATDTQYF.

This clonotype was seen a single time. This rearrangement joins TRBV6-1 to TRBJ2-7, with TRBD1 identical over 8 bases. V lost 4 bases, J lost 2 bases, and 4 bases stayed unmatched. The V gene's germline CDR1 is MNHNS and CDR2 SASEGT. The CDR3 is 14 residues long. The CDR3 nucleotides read TGTGCCAGCAGTGCGGTACAGGGGGCCTACGAGCAGTACTTC. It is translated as CASSAVQGAYEQYF.

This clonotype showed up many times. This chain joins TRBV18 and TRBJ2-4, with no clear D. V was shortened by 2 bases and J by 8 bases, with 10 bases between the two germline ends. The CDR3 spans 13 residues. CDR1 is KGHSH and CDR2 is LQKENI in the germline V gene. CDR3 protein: CASSPTRYDIQYF. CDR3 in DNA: TGTGCCAGCTCACCAACCCGGTACGACATTCAGTACTTC.

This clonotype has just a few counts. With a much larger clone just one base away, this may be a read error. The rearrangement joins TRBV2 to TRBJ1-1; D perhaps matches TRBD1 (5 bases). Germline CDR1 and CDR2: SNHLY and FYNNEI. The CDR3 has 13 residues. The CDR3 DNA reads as TGTGCCAGCTTCGAGGGCAGGGTCACTGAAGCTCTCTTT. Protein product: CASFEGRVTEALF.

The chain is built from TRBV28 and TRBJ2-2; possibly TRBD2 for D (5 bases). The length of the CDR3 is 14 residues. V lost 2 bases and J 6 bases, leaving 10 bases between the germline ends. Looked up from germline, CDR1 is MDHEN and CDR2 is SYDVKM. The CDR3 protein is CASSLRVRAGELFF. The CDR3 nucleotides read TGTGCCAGCAGTTTAAGGGTGAGGGCCGGGGAGCTGTTTTTT.